This TCR beta chain was documented in a study of T cell responses to AZD1222 COVID-19 vaccine. Study-wide points: Clonal diversity may have been underestimated, and the donors were mostly white British, with more females than males. Close to half of all spike-specific TCRs reportedly target regions of the variants that are unmutated.

On this clone itself: The antigen remains unidentified.

The data were produced by immunoSEQ multiplex PCR, yet TCRdb's version contains in-frame clones alone and is incomplete. The sample consists of around 130,000 clones, approximately 86% of them appearing once. The sequence was collected from an adult in good health. This specimen consisted of peripheral blood, obtained on day 0 of AZD1222 vaccination.

The CDR3 DNA is TGTGCCAGCACCTGGACAGGGGGCAACGAGCAGTACTTC. It encodes CASTWTGGNEQYF. The chain recombines TRBV27 with TRBJ2-7, with 11 positions matching TRBD1. With 7 bases clipped from V and 5 bases from J, the junction kept 4 bases outside the gene matches. Germline V gene sequence: CDR1 MNHEY, CDR2 SMNVEV (reference sequence). The CDR3 spans 13 residues.